This T cell receptor (beta chain) was obtained from a study of blood T cells in healthy people across ages. PBMCs, at least 7 million per sample, were isolated. CDR3 length equals 15 residues. Trimming took off 2 bases at V and 6 bases at J, with 15 bases between the two ends. Combining a sample-barcoded 5' primer with a J-beta primer mix, a second PCR ran for 7 to 11 cycles. In TCRdb, the 5' RACE reads were re-called with MiXCR into one record per CDR3 protein. The data show 380,000 or so distinct CDR3 sequences, roughly half seen once. This TCR was recovered from a man in his 60s in good health. Material for sequencing was blood. This chain uses TRBV12-3 or TRBV12-4 with TRBJ2-3, with D tentatively TRBD2 (6 bases). CDR3 nucleotide sequence: TGTGCCAGCAGTTTAAGGCCCCCTAGCGTCGATACGCAGTATTTT. It translates to CASSLRPPSVDTQYF.